Listed below are T cell receptor beta chains from one sample, sequenced in a study of PD-L1 blockade in urothelial cancer. Profiling relied on immunoSEQ multiplex PCR, and the TCRdb table lists in-frame clones only, not all of them. The sample comprises approximately 63,000 clones, roughly four fifths of which are singletons, and 1.6% rests with the top ten. Sequencing was performed on PBMCs, taken around atezolizumab (anti-PD-L1) treatment. These receptors all come from a man between 65 and 85 years old with urothelial cancer. Each CDR3 is given with its conserved first and last residue. Each record gives: clone size, V gene, D gene, J gene, CDR3 DNA, CDR3 protein. D genes are given only for firm matches. For some rows the clone size is stated as once, few or many, or as a class when expanded; others skip it.

>.|TRBV7-2|TRBD1|TRBJ1-1
TGTGCCAGCGGCCGGGACAGGGCTAAGGGGACTGAAGCTTTCTTT
CASGRDRAKGTEAFF
>.|TRBV19|TRBD2|TRBJ2-2
TGTGCCAGTAGCAACGTTCAGGGGACTAGCGGGAGGAACACCGGGGAGCTGTTTTTT
CASSNVQGTSGRNTGELFF
>.|TRBV19|.|TRBJ1-2
TGTGCCAGTAGGGGTCAGGGCCCTTCTGGCTACACCTTC
CASRGQGPSGYTF
>few|TRBV19|.|TRBJ2-6
TGTGCCAGTAGTACAAGTCAGGAATTGGCTGGGGCCAACGTCCTGACTTTC
CASSTSQELAGANVLTF
>.|TRBV11-3|.|TRBJ1-1
TGTGCCAGCAGCTTAAACTCCGTGAACACTGAAGCTTTCTTT
CASSLNSVNTEAFF
>.|TRBV13|TRBD1|TRBJ2-5
TGTGCCAGCAGCGACAGGGGGCAAGAGACCCAGTACTTC
CASSDRGQETQYF
>.|TRBV28|.|TRBJ1-1
TGTGCCAGCAGTCTCGACATTGGGACTGAAGCTTTCTTT
CASSLDIGTEAFF
>.|TRBV18|.|TRBJ1-1
TGTGCCAGCTCACCCCGGACAGCAAACACTGAAGCTTTCTTT
CASSPRTANTEAFF
>.|TRBV27|.|TRBJ2-3
TGTGCCAGCAGCTCCAGGGCCACAGATACGCAGTATTTT
CASSSRATDTQYF
>.|TRBV5-6|.|TRBJ2-5
TGTGCCACCTCCCCGGGACTTCAAAAAGAGACCCAGTACTTC
CATSPGLQKETQYF
>.|TRBV5-1|.|TRBJ2-1
TGCGCCAGCAGCTTGGCCGGAAGGAGTGAGCAGTTCTTC
CASSLAGRSEQFF
>.|TRBV6-1|.|TRBJ2-7
TGTGCCAGCAGCGATTCAGGGACAATAAACTACGAGCAGTACTTC
CASSDSGTINYEQYF
>.|TRBV18|TRBD1|TRBJ2-2
TGTGCCAGCTCAGAGGGGGCGGTCGACGGGGAGCTGTTTTTT
CASSEGAVDGELFF
>.|TRBV6-1|.|TRBJ1-1
TGTGCCAGCAGTTTGACGGGTACTGAAGCTTTCTTT
CASSLTGTEAFF
>.|TRBV6-6|.|TRBJ2-7
TGTGCCAGCAATCTAGCAACGACGAACGAGCAGTACTTC
CASNLATTNEQYF
>.|TRBV7-2|.|TRBJ2-2
TGTGCCAGCAGCTTAGGCACTAACACCGGGGAGCTGTTTTTT
CASSLGTNTGELFF
>.|TRBV27|TRBD2|TRBJ2-1
TGTGCCAGCAGTCCCGGACTAGCGGGAGCCAATGAGCAGTTCTTC
CASSPGLAGANEQFF
>.|TRBV11-3|TRBD1|TRBJ2-3
TGTGCCAGCAGCCACGACAGGGGCACAGATACGCAGTATTTT
CASSHDRGTDTQYF
>.|TRBV5-1|TRBD1|TRBJ2-3
TGCGCCAGCAGCGGGACAGGGGATGTGACAGATACGCAGTATTTT
CASSGTGDVTDTQYF
>few|TRBV15|.|TRBJ1-4
TGTGCCACCAGCAGCGGGGGGCTATACTCGACTAATGAAAAACTGTTTTTT
CATSSGGLYSTNEKLFF
>.|TRBV13|TRBD1|TRBJ1-1
TGTGCCAGCAGCTTTCTGGGGGACAGGGGTTTCGAAGCTTTCTTT
CASSFLGDRGFEAFF
>.|TRBV7-7|.|TRBJ2-2
TGTGCTAGCAGCTTAAGCCTAGCCAACACCGGGGAGCTGTTTTTT
CASSLSLANTGELFF
>once|TRBV5-1|.|TRBJ2-5
TGCGCCAGCAGCTTGGCCCAGGCGCCGGGAAAGGAAGAGACCCAGTACTTC
CASSLAQAPGKEETQYF
>.|TRBV19|.|TRBJ2-1
TGTGCCAGTAGTATAGATTCTAGAGATAACAATGAGCAGTTCTTC
CASSIDSRDNNEQFF
>.|TRBV5-1|.|TRBJ1-3
TGCGCCAGCAGCCCCCAGAGCGTCTCTGGAAACACCATATATTTT
CASSPQSVSGNTIYF
>.|TRBV19|.|TRBJ1-5
TGTGCCAGTAGTGGGACGGACAGAATCAATCAGCCCCAGCATTTT
CASSGTDRINQPQHF